A selection of T cell receptor beta chains follows, all from one sample in a study of blood T cell repertoires in COVID-19. Repertoires were generated with immunoSEQ multiplex PCR, while TCRdb's copy carries only in-frame clones and drops some. The table lists about 170,000 clones, around 86% of them singletons, with around 7% in the top ten. The sample consisted of peripheral blood. These receptors originate from a woman aged 80 or over in a cohort sampled during active or convalescent COVID-19. Both conserved end residues are part of each CDR3. The D gene is left open where the match is weak. Expanded clones get a size class; other rows say once, few or many, or leave the size out.

NA	TRBV18	NA	TRBJ2-7	TGTGCCAGCTCACCACCTTCTACAGGGTCCTACGAGCAGTACTTC	CASSPPSTGSYEQYF
few	TRBV25-1	NA	TRBJ1-4	TGTGCCAGCAGTGAATCCCTAGGACAGGAAAAACTGTTTTTT	CASSESLGQEKLFF
NA	TRBV27	TRBD1	TRBJ2-7	TGTGCCAGCACCCCTTCGACAGGGGGTATCTACGAGCAGTACTTC	CASTPSTGGIYEQYF
NA	TRBV12-3/TRBV12-4	NA	TRBJ1-2	TGTGCCAGCACTGGCGACAGGAACTATGGCTACACCTTC	CASTGDRNYGYTF
NA	TRBV19	TRBD1	TRBJ1-6	TGTGCCAGTAGTACTGACAGGGATGGGACACCCCTCCACTTT	CASSTDRDGTPLHF
NA	TRBV9	TRBD1	TRBJ2-5	TGTGCCAGCAGCACCGGACAGGGAATCGAGACCCAGTACTTC	CASSTGQGIETQYF
once	TRBV2	TRBD2	TRBJ2-2	TGTGCCAGCAGAAGGACTAGCGGAGCCACCGGGGAGCTGTTTTTT	CASRRTSGATGELFF
NA	TRBV24-1	NA	TRBJ1-4	TGTGCCACCAGTGACCCCACCCCGGGAGGAAATGAAAAACTGTTTTTT	CATSDPTPGGNEKLFF
NA	TRBV7-7	NA	TRBJ2-2	TGTGCCAGCAGAAACAACGTCAACACCGGGGAGCTGTTTTTT	CASRNNVNTGELFF
NA	TRBV12-3/TRBV12-4	TRBD1	TRBJ2-5	TGTGCCAGCAGGACAGGGGGCAGGGAGACCCAGTACTTC	CASRTGGRETQYF
NA	TRBV5-1	NA	TRBJ2-2	TGCGCCAGCAGCTTGGTTGGGGCCGTGAACACCGGGGAGCTGTTTTTT	CASSLVGAVNTGELFF
NA	TRBV7-2	TRBD1	TRBJ2-5	TGTGCCAGCAGATACACCGGGACAGGGGGAGAGACCCAGTACTTC	CASRYTGTGGETQYF
NA	TRBV5-1	NA	TRBJ1-6	TGCGCCAGCAGCCCAGAACCGCAGGAGGGCTCCTATAATTCACCCCTCCACTTT	CASSPEPQEGSYNSPLHF
NA	TRBV11-3	NA	TRBJ2-6	TGTGCCAGCAGCTTAACAGGGATCTCTGGGGCCAACGTCCTGACTTTC	CASSLTGISGANVLTF
NA	TRBV10-1	NA	TRBJ1-4	TGCGCCAGCAGTGAGACCAGGGGAAATGAAAAACTGTTTTTT	CASSETRGNEKLFF
NA	TRBV5-6	TRBD1	TRBJ1-5	TGTGCCAGCAGCTTGGGAGGGGACAGAAGCAATCAGCCCCAGCATTTT	CASSLGGDRSNQPQHF
NA	TRBV18	TRBD2	TRBJ2-1	TGTGCCAGCTCACCACCGGGACTATTACCCAATGAGCAGTTCTTC	CASSPPGLLPNEQFF
NA	TRBV5-6	NA	TRBJ1-6	TGTGCCAGCAGCCCCCAGACGGGGTTCGGGAATTCACCCCTCCACTTT	CASSPQTGFGNSPLHF
NA	TRBV4-1	NA	TRBJ2-7	TGCGCCAGCAGCCAAGATAAAACAGCGGTCTCCTACGAGCAGTACTTC	CASSQDKTAVSYEQYF
NA	TRBV14	NA	TRBJ1-1	TGTGCCAGCAGCCAAGATTGGGGACTCTCGCAATCTGAAGCTTTCTTT	CASSQDWGLSQSEAFF
NA	TRBV5-1	TRBD2	TRBJ2-1	TGCGCCAGCAGCTTGGCGGCTAGCGGGAGTTACAATGAGCAGTTCTTC	CASSLAASGSYNEQFF
NA	TRBV6-5	TRBD1	TRBJ1-2	TGTGCCAGCAGTTCAGGGGGCTCTGGCTACACCTTC	CASSSGGSGYTF
NA	TRBV11-3	NA	TRBJ1-1	TGTGCCAGCAGCTTATTCGGGACACATGAAGCTTTCTTT	CASSLFGTHEAFF
NA	TRBV2	NA	TRBJ1-6	TGTGCCAGCAGAAACAGGGCCCTCCTCGTCGTTAATAATTCACCCCTCCACTTT	CASRNRALLVVNNSPLHF
NA	TRBV19	TRBD1	TRBJ1-6	TGTGCCAGTAGCGTGGACAGGGCTAATTCACCCCTCCACTTT	CASSVDRANSPLHF
few	TRBV7-9	TRBD1	TRBJ2-5	TGTGCCAGCAGCTCCGGACAGGGGGGAGAGACCCAGTACTTC	CASSSGQGGETQYF
NA	TRBV5-1	NA	TRBJ2-7	TGCGCCAGCAGCTTGACCGGGTCCTCATTCACGGAGCAGTACTTC	CASSLTGSSFTEQYF
NA	TRBV12-3/TRBV12-4	TRBD1	TRBJ1-2	TGTGCCAGCACGCAGGGGGCGCGGGGCTACACCTTC	CASTQGARGYTF
NA	TRBV6-5	TRBD1	TRBJ1-3	TGTGCCAGCAGTTACTCGGGACAGGGGGCTGGAAACACCATATATTTT	CASSYSGQGAGNTIYF
NA	TRBV10-3	TRBD2	TRBJ2-1	TGTGCCATCAGCCTAGCGGGATACAATGAGCAGTTCTTC	CAISLAGYNEQFF
NA	TRBV4-2	TRBD2	TRBJ2-1	TGTGCCAGCAGCCAAGATCGCGGGACTAGGGCCTACAATGAGCAGTTCTTC	CASSQDRGTRAYNEQFF
NA	TRBV6-2/TRBV6-3	TRBD2	TRBJ2-2	TGTGCCAGCAGTTCAGAGCGGGGTTACACCGGGGAGCTGTTTTTT	CASSSERGYTGELFF
NA	TRBV23-1	TRBD1	TRBJ1-6	TGCACTGGACAGGGGCAGGCACCCCTCCACTTT	CTGQGQAPLHF
few	TRBV29-1	NA	TRBJ2-3	TGCAGCGTCCCCAAGTCTGGGGGCGCAACAGATACGCAGTATTTT	CSVPKSGGATDTQYF
NA	TRBV6-6	TRBD1	TRBJ1-5	TGTGCCAGCAGGACCGGGACAGGGGCGCATCAGCCCCAGCATTTT	CASRTGTGAHQPQHF
NA	TRBV10-3	NA	TRBJ1-1	TGTGCCATCAGTGATTCCGGGAGGGGCACTGAAGCTTTCTTT	CAISDSGRGTEAFF
NA	TRBV18	TRBD2	TRBJ2-1	TGTGCCAGCTCACCAACGTGGGGGGGTGGACATGAGCAGTTCTTC	CASSPTWGGGHEQFF
NA	TRBV6-5	TRBD1	TRBJ1-3	TGTGCCAGCAGTTACTCTGACAGGGGGAACACCATATATTTT	CASSYSDRGNTIYF
once	TRBV5-6	TRBD2	TRBJ2-2	TGTGCCAGCAGCCGTACGACTAGCGGTTGGAACACCGGGGAGCTGTTTTTT	CASSRTTSGWNTGELFF
NA	TRBV9	NA	TRBJ1-3	TGTGCCAGCAGCGTAGAGGGGGGAAACACCATATATTTT	CASSVEGGNTIYF
NA	TRBV2	NA	TRBJ1-3	TGTGCCAGCAGTGAAATCCAGGGTCGAAACACCATATATTTT	CASSEIQGRNTIYF
NA	TRBV2	NA	TRBJ1-1	TGTGCCAGCAGTGGACAGGCATATGAAGCTTTCTTT	CASSGQAYEAFF
NA	TRBV12-3/TRBV12-4	TRBD1	TRBJ1-2	TGTGCCAGCAGTCCGAAGGGGGCCCATGGCTACACCTTC	CASSPKGAHGYTF
NA	TRBV7-9	NA	TRBJ1-4	TGTGCCAGCAGCTTCGGACAGTTGGCTGAAAAACTGTTTTTT	CASSFGQLAEKLFF
NA	TRBV3-1/TRBV3-2	TRBD2	TRBJ2-1	TGTGCCAGCAGCCAGATAGGGACTAGCGGTGAGCAGTTCTTC	CASSQIGTSGEQFF
NA	TRBV11-3	TRBD2	TRBJ2-5	TGTGCCAGCAGCGACCTCCCGGGGGGGGAGACCCAGTACTTC	CASSDLPGGETQYF
NA	TRBV18	TRBD2	TRBJ2-1	TGTGCCAGCTCCCCTACCGCGGGAGGCGGGAATGAGCAGTTCTTC	CASSPTAGGGNEQFF
NA	TRBV24-1	TRBD2	TRBJ2-2	TGTGCCACCAGTGACCCTAGCGGGGGGAGTTCTAACACCGGGGAGCTGTTTTTT	CATSDPSGGSSNTGELFF
few	TRBV4-1	TRBD2	TRBJ2-5	TGCGCCAGCAGCCGATTGGGAGGGTCTTTCCAAGAGACCCAGTACTTC	CASSRLGGSFQETQYF
once	TRBV5-1	NA	TRBJ1-2	TGCGCCAGCAGCTTTACAGACAGGACTAACTATGGCTACACCTTC	CASSFTDRTNYGYTF
few	TRBV3-1/TRBV3-2	NA	TRBJ1-1	TGTGCCAGCAGCCAAGTTTCAATGAACACTGAAGCTTTCTTT	CASSQVSMNTEAFF
NA	TRBV18	TRBD1	TRBJ1-2	TGTGCCAGCTCACTGCAGGGGGACTATGGCTACACCTTC	CASSLQGDYGYTF
NA	TRBV6-6	NA	TRBJ2-5	TGTGCCAGCAGTTCCCCACACAGGGAGGAGACCCAGTACTTC	CASSSPHREETQYF
NA	TRBV9	TRBD1	TRBJ1-2	TGTGCCAGCAGCGGCCTGGGGACAGGCTATGGCTACACCTTC	CASSGLGTGYGYTF
NA	TRBV7-9	TRBD1	TRBJ1-1	TGTGCCAGCAGGTCCGGGACAGCGAACACTGAAGCTTTCTTT	CASRSGTANTEAFF
NA	TRBV19	NA	TRBJ1-2	TGTGCCAGTACCCCCACTTCGGCGTCGAGCGCGGGCTACACCTTC	CASTPTSASSAGYTF
NA	TRBV5-1	TRBD1	TRBJ1-6	TGCGCCAGCAGCTTTCGGGACAGGGCGGTTAATTCACCCCTCCACTTT	CASSFRDRAVNSPLHF